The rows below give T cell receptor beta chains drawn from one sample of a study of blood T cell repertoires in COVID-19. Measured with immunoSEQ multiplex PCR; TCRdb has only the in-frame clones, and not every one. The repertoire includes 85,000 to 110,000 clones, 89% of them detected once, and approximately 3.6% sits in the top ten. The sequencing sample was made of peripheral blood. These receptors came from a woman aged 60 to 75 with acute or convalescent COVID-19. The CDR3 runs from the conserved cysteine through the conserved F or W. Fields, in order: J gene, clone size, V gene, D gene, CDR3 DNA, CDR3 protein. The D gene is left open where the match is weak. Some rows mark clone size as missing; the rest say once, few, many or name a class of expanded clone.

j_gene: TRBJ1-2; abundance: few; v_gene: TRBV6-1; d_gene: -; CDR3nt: TGTGCCAGCAGTGAAGGGAACAGAGTTTATGGCTACACCTTC; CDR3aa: CASSEGNRVYGYTF
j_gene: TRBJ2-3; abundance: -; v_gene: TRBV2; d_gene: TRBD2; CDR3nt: TGTGCCAGCAGCCCGACTAGCGGGAGTTTCGATACGCAGTATTTT; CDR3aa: CASSPTSGSFDTQYF
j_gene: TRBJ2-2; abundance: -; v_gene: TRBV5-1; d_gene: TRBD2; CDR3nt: TGCGCCAGCAGGCGGACTAGCGGGAGGGCCAGTGACACCGGGGAGCTGTTTTTT; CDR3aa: CASRRTSGRASDTGELFF
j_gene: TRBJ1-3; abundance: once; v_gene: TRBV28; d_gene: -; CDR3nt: TGTGCCAGCAGTTCCGCGGGCTCTGGAAACACCATATATTTT; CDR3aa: CASSSAGSGNTIYF
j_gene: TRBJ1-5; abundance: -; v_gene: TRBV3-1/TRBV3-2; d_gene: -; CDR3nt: TGTGCCAGCAGCCAAGATGGGCTTGGAAATCAGCCCCAGCATTTT; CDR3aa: CASSQDGLGNQPQHF
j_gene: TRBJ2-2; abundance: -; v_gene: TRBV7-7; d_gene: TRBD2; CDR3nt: TGTGCTAGCAGCTTAATAGCGGGAGGCACCGGGGAGCTGTTTTTT; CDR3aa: CASSLIAGGTGELFF
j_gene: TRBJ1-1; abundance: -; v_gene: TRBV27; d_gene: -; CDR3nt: TGTGCCAGCACCTCTTTGGGAGGTTGGGGGAGGACTGAAGCTTTCTTT; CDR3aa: CASTSLGGWGRTEAFF
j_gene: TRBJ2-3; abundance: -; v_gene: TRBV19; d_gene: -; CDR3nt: TGTGCCAGTAGTCGGGACTCTGGTGGTGCAGATACGCAGTATTTT; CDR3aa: CASSRDSGGADTQYF
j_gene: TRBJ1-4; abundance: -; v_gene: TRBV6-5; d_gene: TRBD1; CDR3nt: TGTGCCAGCAGCTCGGGACAGGGGGTGAATGAAAAACTGTTTTTT; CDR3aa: CASSSGQGVNEKLFF
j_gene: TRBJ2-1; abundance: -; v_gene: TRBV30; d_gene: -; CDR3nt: TGTGCCTGGAGTGCCCCGGGCAATGAGCAGTTCTTC; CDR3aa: CAWSAPGNEQFF
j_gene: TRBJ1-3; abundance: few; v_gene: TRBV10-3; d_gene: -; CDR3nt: TGTGCCATCAGTGGGGGTTTAGCGAGCTCTGGAAACACCATATATTTT; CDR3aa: CAISGGLASSGNTIYF
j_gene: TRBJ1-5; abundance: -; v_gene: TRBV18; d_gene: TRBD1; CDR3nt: TGTGCCAGCTCCCCGGGACAGGGGCGTAGCAATCAGCCCCAGCATTTT; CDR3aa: CASSPGQGRSNQPQHF
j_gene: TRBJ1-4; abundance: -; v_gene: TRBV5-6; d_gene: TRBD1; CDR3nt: TGTGCCAGCAGCTTTCTACGCACGGGACAGGCCGGGACGGAAAAACTGTTTTTT; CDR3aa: CASSFLRTGQAGTEKLFF
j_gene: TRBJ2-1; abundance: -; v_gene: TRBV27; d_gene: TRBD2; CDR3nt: TGTGCCAGCGGCCGACTAGCGGGGGGAGGGTATGAGCAGTTCTTC; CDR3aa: CASGRLAGGGYEQFF
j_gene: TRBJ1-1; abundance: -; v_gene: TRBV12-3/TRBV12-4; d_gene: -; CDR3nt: TGTGCCAGCAGTTGGGCGCAGGCAACTGAAGCTTTCTTT; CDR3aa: CASSWAQATEAFF
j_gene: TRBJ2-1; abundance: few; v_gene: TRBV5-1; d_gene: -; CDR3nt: TGCGCCAGCAGCTTTTACGAGAATGAGCAGTTCTTC; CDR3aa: CASSFYENEQFF
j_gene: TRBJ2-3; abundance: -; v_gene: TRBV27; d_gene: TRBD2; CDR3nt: TGTGCCAGCAGTTTACTAGCGGGAGTGGATACGCAGTATTTT; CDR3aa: CASSLLAGVDTQYF
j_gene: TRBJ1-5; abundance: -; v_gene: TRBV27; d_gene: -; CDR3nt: TGTGCCAGCAGTTTGGAGGGTTTTGGCAATCAGCCCCAGCATTTT; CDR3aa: CASSLEGFGNQPQHF
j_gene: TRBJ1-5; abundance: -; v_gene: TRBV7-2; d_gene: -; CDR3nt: TGTGCCAGCAGCTTCCTGGGTGGCAGGATTAATCAGCCCCAGCATTTT; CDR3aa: CASSFLGGRINQPQHF
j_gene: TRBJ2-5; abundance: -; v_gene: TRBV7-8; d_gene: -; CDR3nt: TGTGCCAGCGGGGCCCCTTTTGAGACCCAGTACTTC; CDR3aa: CASGAPFETQYF
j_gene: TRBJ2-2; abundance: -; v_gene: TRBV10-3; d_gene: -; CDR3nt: TGTGCCATCAGTGCAGCCACCCGGGGTCACACCGGGGAGCTGTTTTTT; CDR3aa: CAISAATRGHTGELFF
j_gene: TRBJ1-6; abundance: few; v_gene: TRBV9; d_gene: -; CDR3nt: TGTGCCAGCAGCGTAGATCAGAGGGAGGGCTTTTCACCCCTCCACTTT; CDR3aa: CASSVDQREGFSPLHF
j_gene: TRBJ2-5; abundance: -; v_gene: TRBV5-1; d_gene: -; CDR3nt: TGCGCCAGCAGCTCCGTGGGAGGACAAGAGACCCAGTACTTC; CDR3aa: CASSSVGGQETQYF
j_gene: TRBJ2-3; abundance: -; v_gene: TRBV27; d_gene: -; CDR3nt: TGTGCCAGCAGTTCACTCTTTTCCCAAGGGGGGGGCTACACAGATACGCAGTATTTT; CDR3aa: CASSSLFSQGGGYTDTQYF
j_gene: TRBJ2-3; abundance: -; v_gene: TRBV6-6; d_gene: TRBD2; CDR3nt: TGTGCCAGCCGACTAGCGGGGGGAGGGGATACGCAGTATTTT; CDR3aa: CASRLAGGGDTQYF
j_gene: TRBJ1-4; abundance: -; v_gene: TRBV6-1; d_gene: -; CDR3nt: TGTGCCAGCAGTGAACCGGGTTTAAATGAAAAACTGTTTTTT; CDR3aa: CASSEPGLNEKLFF
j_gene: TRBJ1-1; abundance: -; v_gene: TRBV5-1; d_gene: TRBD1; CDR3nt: TGCGCCAGCAGCCGGACAGGGGGCGCGATGAACACTGAAGCTTTCTTT; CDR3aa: CASSRTGGAMNTEAFF
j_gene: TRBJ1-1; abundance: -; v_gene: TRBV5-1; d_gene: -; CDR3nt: TGCGCCAGCAGCCTGGACCCGACTGTGAACACTGAAGCTTTCTTT; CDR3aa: CASSLDPTVNTEAFF
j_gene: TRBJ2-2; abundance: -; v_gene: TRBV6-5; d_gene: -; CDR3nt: TGTGCCAGCAGTTATCCCAACGGCGGGGAGCTGTTTTTT; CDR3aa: CASSYPNGGELFF
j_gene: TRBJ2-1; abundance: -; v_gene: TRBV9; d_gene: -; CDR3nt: TGTGCCAGCAGCGTAGGACAAACCTACAATGAGCAGTTCTTC; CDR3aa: CASSVGQTYNEQFF
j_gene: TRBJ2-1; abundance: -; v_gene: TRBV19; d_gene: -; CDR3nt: TGTGCCAGTAGCAGGGTGTTGGGCGGCCCATACAATGAGCAGTTCTTC; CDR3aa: CASSRVLGGPYNEQFF
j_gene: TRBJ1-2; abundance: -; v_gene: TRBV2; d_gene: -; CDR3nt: TGTGCCAGCAGTCCGGGACTGGGAGGCTACACCTTC; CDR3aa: CASSPGLGGYTF
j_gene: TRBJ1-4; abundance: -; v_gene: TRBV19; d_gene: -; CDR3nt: TGTGCCAGTAGTATTCCCAGGGGCGGGGGTGAAAAACTGTTTTTT; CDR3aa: CASSIPRGGGEKLFF
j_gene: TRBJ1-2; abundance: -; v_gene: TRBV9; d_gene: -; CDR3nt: TGTGCCAGCAGCGTCGGACACAGTCCCTATGGCTACACCTTC; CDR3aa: CASSVGHSPYGYTF
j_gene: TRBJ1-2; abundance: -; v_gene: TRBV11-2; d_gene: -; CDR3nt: TGTGCCAGCACCCCCGATATGGGGGCTCTTAACTATGGCTACACCTTC; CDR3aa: CASTPDMGALNYGYTF
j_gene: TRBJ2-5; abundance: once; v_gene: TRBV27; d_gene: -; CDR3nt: TGTGCCAGCAGTACAAGCGGCCGTGTACGTCAAGAGACCCAGTACTTC; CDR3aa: CASSTSGRVRQETQYF
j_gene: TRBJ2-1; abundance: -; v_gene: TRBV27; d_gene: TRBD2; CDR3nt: TGTGCCAGCAGTTTAGCCCCCGGACTAGCGGGAAAGGATTACGAGCAGTTCTTC; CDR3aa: CASSLAPGLAGKDYEQFF
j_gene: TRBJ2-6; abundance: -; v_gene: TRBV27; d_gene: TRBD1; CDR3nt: TGTGCCAGCAGCTCCCAAGGACAGGCCCCCAACGTCCTGACTTTC; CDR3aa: CASSSQGQAPNVLTF
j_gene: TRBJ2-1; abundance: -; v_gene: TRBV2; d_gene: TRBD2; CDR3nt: TGTGCCAGCAGCGGACTAGCGGGCAATGAGCAGTTCTTC; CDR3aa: CASSGLAGNEQFF
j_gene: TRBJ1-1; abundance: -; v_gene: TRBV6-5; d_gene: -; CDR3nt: TGTGCCAGCACCCGGGGTACTACGAACACTGAAGCTTTCTTT; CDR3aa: CASTRGTTNTEAFF
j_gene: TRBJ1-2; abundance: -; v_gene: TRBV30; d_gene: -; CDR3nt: TGTGCCTGGAGTGTACTGGGGGCGGAGGGCTACACCTTC; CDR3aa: CAWSVLGAEGYTF
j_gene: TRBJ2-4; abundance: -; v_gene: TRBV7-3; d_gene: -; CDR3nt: TGTGCCAGCAGCCTACAGGAGTTTGGCATTCAGTACTTC; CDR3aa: CASSLQEFGIQYF
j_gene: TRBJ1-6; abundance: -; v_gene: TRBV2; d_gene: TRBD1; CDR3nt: TGTGCCAGCACTTTCAGGGGGCGCGGTAATTCACCCCTCCACTTT; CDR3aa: CASTFRGRGNSPLHF